This TCR beta chain was captured by sequencing in a study of T cells after yellow fever vaccination. The V and J ends lost 10 bases and 2 bases, in that order; junction bases with no gene match: 8. Germline CDR1 reads MNHEY; CDR2 reads SVGAGI. This CDR3 has 16 residues. In TCRdb, the 5' RACE reads were re-called with MiXCR into one record per CDR3 protein. Of about 160,000 distinct CDR3 sequences in the sample, around 7.3% were seen once. This clonotype occurred a few times. The antigen is not known. Points from the study as a whole: The booster response re-showed most primary clones: around 96% CD4, 88% CD8.

The chain uses TRBV6-5 and TRBJ2-6; 10 bases align to TRBD1. The clonotype originates from a man younger than 35 who received the YFV17D yellow fever vaccine. Material: CD4+ T cells sorted from PBMCs, obtained less than 6 days after the first yellow fever vaccination. CDR3 in amino acids: CAIRDRGLAGANVLTF. The CDR3 bases are TGTGCCATAAGGGACAGGGGATTAGCTGGGGCCAACGTCCTGACTTTC.